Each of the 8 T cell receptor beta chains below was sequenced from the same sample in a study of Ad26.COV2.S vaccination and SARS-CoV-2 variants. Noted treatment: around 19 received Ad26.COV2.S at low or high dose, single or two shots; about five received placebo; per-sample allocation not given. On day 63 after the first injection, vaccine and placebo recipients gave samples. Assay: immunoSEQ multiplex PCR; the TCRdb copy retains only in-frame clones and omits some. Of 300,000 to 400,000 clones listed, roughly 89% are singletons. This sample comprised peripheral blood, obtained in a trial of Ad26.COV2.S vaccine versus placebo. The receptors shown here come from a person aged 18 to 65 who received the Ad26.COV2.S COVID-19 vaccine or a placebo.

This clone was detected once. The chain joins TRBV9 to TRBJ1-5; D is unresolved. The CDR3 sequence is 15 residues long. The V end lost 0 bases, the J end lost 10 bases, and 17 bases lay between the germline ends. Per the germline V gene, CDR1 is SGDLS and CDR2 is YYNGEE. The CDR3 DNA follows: TGTGCCAGCAGCGTAGGTGTTGCGGCCATGGAACCCCAGCATTTT. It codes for CASSVGVAAMEPQHF. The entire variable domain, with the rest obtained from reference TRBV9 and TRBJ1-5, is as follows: DSGVTQTPKHLITATGQRVTLRCSPRSGDLSVYWYQQSLDQGLQFLIQYYNGEERAKGNILERFSAQQFPDLHSELNLSSLELGDSALYFCASSVGVAAMEPQHFGDGTRLSIL.

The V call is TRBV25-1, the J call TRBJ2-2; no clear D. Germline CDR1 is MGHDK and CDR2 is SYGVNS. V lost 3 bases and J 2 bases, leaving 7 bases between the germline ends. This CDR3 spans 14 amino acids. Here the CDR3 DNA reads TGTGCCAGCAGTGACTTAGAAAACACCGGGGAGCTGTTTTTT. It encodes CASSDLENTGELFF.

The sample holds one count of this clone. The CDR3 sequence is CAWSEDSHSNQPQHF. The CDR3 region has the DNA TGTGCCTGGAGTGAGGACAGTCATAGCAATCAGCCCCAGCATTTT. The V gene is TRBV30, the J gene TRBJ1-5, with D possibly matching TRBD1 (6 bases). The germline V and J ends were trimmed by 1 base and 0 bases, with 10 bases remaining between them. Germline CDR1 reads GTSNPN; CDR2 reads SVGIG (reference sequence). The CDR3 runs to 15 residues.

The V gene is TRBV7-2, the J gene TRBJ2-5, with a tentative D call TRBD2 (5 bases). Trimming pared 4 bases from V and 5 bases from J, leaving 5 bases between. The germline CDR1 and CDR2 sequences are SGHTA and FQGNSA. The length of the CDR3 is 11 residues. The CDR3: CASSSGETQYF. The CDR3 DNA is TGTGCCAGCAGCTCGGGGGAGACCCAGTACTTC.

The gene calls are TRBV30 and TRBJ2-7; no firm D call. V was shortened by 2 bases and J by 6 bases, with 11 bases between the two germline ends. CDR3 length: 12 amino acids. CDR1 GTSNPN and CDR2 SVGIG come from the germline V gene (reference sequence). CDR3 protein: CAWSPLPSEQYF. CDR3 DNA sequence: TGTGCCTGGAGTCCCCTTCCCAGCGAGCAGTACTTC.

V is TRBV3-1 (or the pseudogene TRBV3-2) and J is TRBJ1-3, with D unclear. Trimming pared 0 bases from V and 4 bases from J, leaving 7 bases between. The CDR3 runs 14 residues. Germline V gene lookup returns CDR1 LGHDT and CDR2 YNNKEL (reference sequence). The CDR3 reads CASSQDPSGNTIYF. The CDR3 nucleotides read TGTGCCAGCAGCCAAGACCCTTCGGGAAACACCATATATTTT.

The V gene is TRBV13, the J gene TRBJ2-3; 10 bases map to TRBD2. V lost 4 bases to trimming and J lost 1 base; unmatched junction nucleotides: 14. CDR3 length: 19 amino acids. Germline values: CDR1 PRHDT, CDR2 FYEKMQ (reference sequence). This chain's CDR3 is CASSSRLAGAQVGTDTQYF. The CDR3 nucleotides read TGTGCCAGCAGCTCCCGGCTAGCGGGAGCCCAGGTGGGCACAGATACGCAGTATTTT.

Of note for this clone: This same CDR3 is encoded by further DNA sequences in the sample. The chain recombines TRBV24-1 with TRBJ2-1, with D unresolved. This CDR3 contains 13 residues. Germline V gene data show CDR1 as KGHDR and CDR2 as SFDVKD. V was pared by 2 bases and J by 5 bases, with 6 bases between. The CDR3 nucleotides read TGTGCCACCAGTGATTGGGAAGACAATGAGCAGTTCTTC. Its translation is CATSDWEDNEQFF.